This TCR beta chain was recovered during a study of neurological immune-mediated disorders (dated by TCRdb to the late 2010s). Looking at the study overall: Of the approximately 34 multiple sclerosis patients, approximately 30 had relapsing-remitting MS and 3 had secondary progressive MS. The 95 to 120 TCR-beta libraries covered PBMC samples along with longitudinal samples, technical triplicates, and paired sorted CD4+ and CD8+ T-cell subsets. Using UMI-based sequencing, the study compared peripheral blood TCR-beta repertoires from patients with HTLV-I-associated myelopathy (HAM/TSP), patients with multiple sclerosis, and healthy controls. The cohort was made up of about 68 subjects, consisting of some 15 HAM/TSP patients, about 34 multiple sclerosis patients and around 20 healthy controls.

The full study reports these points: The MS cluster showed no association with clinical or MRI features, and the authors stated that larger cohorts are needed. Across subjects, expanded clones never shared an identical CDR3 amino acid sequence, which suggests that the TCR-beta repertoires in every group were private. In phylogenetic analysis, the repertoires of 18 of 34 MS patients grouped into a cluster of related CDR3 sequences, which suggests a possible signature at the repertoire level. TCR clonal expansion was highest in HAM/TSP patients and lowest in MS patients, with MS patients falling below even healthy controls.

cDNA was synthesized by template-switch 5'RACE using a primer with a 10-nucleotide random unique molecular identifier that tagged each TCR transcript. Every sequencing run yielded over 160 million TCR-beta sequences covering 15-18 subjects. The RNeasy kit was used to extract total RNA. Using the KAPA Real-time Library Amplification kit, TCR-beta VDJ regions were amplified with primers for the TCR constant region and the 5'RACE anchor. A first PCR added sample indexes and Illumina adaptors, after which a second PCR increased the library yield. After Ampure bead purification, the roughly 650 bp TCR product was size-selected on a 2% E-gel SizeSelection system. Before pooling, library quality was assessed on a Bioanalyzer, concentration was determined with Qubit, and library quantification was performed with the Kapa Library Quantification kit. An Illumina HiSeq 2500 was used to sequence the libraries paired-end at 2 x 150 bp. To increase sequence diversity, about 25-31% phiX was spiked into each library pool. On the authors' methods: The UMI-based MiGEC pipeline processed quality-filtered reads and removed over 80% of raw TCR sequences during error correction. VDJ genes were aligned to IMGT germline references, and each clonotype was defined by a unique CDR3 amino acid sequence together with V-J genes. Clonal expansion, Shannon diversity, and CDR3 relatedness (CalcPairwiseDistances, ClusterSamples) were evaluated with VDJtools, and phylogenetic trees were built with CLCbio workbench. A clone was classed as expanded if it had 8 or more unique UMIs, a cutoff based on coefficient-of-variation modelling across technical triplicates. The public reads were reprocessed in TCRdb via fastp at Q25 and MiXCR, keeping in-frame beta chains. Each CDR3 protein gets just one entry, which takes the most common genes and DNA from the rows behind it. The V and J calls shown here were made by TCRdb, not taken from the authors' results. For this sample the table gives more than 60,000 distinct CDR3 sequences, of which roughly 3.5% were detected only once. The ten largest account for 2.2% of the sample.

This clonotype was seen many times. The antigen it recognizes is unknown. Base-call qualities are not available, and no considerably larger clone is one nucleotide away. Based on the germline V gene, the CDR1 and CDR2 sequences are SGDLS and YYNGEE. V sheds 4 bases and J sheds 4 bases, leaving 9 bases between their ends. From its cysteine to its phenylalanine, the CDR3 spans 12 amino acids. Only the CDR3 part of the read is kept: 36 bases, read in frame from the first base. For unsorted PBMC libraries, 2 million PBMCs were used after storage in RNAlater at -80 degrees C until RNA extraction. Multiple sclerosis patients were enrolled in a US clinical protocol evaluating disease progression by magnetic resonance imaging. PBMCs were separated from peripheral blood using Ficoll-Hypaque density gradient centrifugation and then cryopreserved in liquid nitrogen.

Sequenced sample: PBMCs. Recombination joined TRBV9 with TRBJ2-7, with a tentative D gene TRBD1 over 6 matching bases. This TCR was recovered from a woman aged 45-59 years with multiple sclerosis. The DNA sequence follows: TGTGCCAGCAGCCTAACAGGGTACGAGCAGTACTTC. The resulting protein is CASSLTGYEQYF.